The clone carrying this T cell receptor (beta chain) has more than one count but fewer than ten. This entry is derived from a study of early T cells in non-severe SARS-CoV-2 infection. This CDR3 has 12 amino acids. Trimming removed 1 base from V and 10 bases from J; junction bases left unmatched: 2. Germline V gene data show CDR1 as MDHEN and CDR2 as SYDVKM. One entry per CDR3 protein results from TCRdb running MiXCR on the 5' RACE reads. This sample has some 30,000 distinct CDR3 sequences, with less than 6% found just once. Sequencing was carried out using whole blood. The rearrangement joins TRBV28 to TRBJ1-2, with 8 bases that match TRBD1. This TCR was sampled from an adult who was a healthcare worker with PCR-confirmed SARS-CoV-2 infection or an uninfected control (not recorded which). The CDR3 loop is CASSLSGQAYTF. Written as DNA, the CDR3 is TGTGCCAGCAGTTTATCGGGACAGGCCTACACCTTC.